The table lists the clone carrying this TCR beta chain with a few counts. This specimen belongs to a study of control samples from healthy donors and cancer patients. Repertoires were generated with immunoSEQ multiplex PCR, while TCRdb's copy carries only in-frame clones and drops some. The table has about 78,000 clones, about 89% seen once. The CDR3 is made up of 14 amino acids. This receptor was obtained from an older woman in good health. V gene TRBV21-1 combines with J gene TRBJ1-2; the table's D gene call, TRBD1, was not cross checked with the DNA. TRBV21-1 counts as a pseudogene. Sequences were obtained from blood. CDR3 amino acids: CASTRTDSNYGYTF. Here the CDR3 DNA reads TGTGCCAGCACCCGGACAGACTCTAACTATGGCTACACCTTC.